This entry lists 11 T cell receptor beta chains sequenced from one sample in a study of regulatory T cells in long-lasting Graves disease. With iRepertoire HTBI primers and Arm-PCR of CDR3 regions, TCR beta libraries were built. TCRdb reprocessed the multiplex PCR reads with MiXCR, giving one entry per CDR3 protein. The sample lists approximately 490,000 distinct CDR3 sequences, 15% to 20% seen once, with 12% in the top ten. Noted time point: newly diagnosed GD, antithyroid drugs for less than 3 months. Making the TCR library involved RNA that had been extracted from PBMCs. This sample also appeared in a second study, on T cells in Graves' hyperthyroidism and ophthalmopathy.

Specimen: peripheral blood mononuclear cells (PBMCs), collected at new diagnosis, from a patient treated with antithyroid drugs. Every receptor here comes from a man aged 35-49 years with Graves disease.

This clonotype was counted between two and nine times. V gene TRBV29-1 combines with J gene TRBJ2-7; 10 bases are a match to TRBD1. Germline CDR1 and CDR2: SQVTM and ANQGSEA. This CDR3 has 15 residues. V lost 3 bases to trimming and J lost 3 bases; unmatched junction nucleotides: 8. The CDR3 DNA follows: TGCAGCGTTGATAGTTGGACAGGGGGATACTACGAGCAGTACTTC. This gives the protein CSVDSWTGGYYEQYF.

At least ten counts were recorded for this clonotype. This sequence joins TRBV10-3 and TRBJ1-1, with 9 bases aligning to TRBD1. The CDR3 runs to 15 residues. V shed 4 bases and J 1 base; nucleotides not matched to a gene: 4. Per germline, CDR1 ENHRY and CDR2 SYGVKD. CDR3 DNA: TGTGCCATCAGTGGGAAGGACAGGGGGAACACTGAAGCTTTCTTT. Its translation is CAISGKDRGNTEAFF.

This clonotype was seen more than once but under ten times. The CDR3, as DNA: TGTGCCAGCAGCGTCACCGGCAGCACAGATACGCAGTATTTT. It is translated as CASSVTGSTDTQYF. The rearrangement joins TRBV9 to TRBJ2-3; D not certain. The CDR3 is 14 residues long. The germline CDR1 and CDR2 sequences are SGDLS and YYNGEE. V shed 2 bases and J shed 0 bases, with 7 bases lying between them. The whole variable domain, filled in from reference TRBV9 and TRBJ2-3, reads DSGVTQTPKHLITATGQRVTLRCSPRSGDLSVYWYQQSLDQGLQFLIQYYNGEERAKGNILERFSAQQFPDLHSELNLSSLELGDSALYFCASSVTGSTDTQYFGPGTRLTVL.

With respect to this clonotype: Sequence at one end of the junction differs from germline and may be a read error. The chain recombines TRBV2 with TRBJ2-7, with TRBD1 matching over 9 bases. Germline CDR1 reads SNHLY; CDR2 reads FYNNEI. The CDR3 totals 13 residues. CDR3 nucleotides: TGTGTCAGCAGTCGGGACAGGGTGGGGGAGCAGTACTTC. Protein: CVSSRDRVGEQYF.

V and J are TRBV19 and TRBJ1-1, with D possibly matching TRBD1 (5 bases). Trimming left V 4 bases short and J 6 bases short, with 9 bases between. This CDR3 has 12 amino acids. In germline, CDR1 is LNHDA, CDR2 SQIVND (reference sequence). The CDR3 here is CASSTGFAEAFF. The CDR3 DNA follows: TGTGCCAGTAGTACAGGGTTCGCTGAAGCTTTCTTT.

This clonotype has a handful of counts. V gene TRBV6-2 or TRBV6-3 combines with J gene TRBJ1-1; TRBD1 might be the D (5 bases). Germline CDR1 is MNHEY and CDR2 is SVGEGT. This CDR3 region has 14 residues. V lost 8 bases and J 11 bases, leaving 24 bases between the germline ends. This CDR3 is CASRGLSGGPGAFF. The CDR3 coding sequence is TGTGCCAGCCGCGGCCTCAGTGGGGGTCCCGGTGCTTTCTTT.

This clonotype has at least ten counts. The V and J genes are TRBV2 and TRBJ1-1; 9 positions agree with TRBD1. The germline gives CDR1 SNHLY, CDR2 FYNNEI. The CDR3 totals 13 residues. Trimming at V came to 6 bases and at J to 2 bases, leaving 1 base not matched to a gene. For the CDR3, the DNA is TGTGCCAGCAGGGACAGGGGTAACACTGAAGCTTTCTTT. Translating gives CASRDRGNTEAFF. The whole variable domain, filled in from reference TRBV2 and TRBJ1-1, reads EPEVTQTPSHQVTQMGQEVILRCVPISNHLYFYWYRQILGQKVEFLVSFYNNEISEKSEIFDDQFSVERPDGSNFTLKIRSTKLEDSAMYFCASRDRGNTEAFFGQGTRLTVV.

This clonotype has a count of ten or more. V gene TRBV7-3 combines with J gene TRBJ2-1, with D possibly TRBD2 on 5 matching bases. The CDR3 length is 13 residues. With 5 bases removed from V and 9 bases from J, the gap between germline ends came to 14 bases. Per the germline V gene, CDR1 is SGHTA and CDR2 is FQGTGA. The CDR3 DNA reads TGTGCCAGCAGCCTTCAAACCGCGGGTGAGCAGTTCTTC. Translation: CASSLQTAGEQFF. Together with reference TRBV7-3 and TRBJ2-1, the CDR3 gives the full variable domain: GAGVSQTPSNKVTEKGKYVELRCDPISGHTALYWYRQSLGQGPEFLIYFQGTGAADDSGLPNDRFFAVRPEGSVSTLKIQRTERGDSAVYLCASSLQTAGEQFFGPGTRLTVL.

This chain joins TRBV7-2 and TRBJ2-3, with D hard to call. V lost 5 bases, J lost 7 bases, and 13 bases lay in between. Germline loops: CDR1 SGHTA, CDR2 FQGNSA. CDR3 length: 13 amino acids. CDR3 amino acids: CASSPRATNTQYF. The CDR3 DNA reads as TGTGCCAGCAGCCCCCGGGCTACTAATACGCAGTATTTT.

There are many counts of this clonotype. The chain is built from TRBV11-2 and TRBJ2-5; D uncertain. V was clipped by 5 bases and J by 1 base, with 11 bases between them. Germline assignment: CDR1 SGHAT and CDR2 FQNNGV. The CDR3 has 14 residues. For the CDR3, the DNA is TGTGCCAGCAGCCCGACCAATTTCCAAGAGACCCAGTACTTC. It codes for CASSPTNFQETQYF.

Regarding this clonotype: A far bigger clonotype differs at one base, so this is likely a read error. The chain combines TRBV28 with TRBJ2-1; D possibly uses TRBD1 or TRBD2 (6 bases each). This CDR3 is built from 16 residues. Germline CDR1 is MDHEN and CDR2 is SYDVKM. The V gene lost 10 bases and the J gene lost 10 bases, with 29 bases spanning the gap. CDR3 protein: CATRNVGGPILGEQFF. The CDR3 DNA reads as TGTGCCACCCGAAACGTGGGGGGCCCTATATTAGGCGAGCAGTTCTTC.